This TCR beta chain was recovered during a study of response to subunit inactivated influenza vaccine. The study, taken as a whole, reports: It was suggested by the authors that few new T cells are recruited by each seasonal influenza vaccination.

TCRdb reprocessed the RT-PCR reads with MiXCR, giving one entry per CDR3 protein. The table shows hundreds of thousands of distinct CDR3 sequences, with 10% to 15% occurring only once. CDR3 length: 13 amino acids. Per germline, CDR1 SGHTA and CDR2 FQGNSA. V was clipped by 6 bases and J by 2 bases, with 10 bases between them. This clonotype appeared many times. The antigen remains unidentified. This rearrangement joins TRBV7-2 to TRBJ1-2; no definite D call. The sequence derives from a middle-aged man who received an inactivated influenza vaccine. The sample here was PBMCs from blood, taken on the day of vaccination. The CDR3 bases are TGTGCCAGCAGTCCGGACGGGAACTATGGCTACACCTTC. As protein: CASSPDGNYGYTF.